This T cell receptor beta chain came from a study of sequential checkpoint blockade in melanoma. Study information: Both treatment sequences were followed by maintenance nivolumab.

Here immunoSEQ multiplex PCR was the method, and the copy in TCRdb shows in-frame clones only, minus some. The sample lists 34,000 or so clones; approximately 86% were seen once. The treatment is: randomized to nivolumab then ipilimumab (arm A) or the reverse (arm B). DNA-damaging chemotherapy had not been given to any patient beforehand. Live CD3+CD8+ CD19− CD56− cells were sorted from PBMCs. The specimen was CD8+ T cells sorted from blood (inferred from file names), collected from a patient given nivolumab and ipilimumab in sequence. The source of this sequence is a human donor with melanoma.

This CDR3 reads CASSPRGELYNEQFF. CDR3 sequence (DNA): TGTGCCAGCAGCCCCCGTGGGGAGTTGTACAATGAGCAGTTCTTC. This chain links TRBV14 with TRBJ2-1, with a tentative D call TRBD2 (5 bases). In germline, CDR1 is SGHDN, CDR2 FVKESK. The CDR3 has 15 residues. Trimming shortened V by 4 bases and J by 4 bases, and 14 bases separated the two germline ends.